This TCR beta chain came from a study of blood T cell repertoires in COVID-19 (dated by TCRdb to 2018 to 2020). The study in broad terms: Samples covering the acute and convalescent phases of COVID-19 were provided by collaborators in the United States, Italy and Spain. Nearly every sample came with metadata listing a de-identified subject ID, COVID-19 status, age in years and sex. Subjects who had been exposed to COVID-19, were actively infected with it, or had recovered from it provided the deeply sampled blood TCRbeta repertoires that made up the dataset. The repertoires were released in a freely available public database intended as a resource for research on the immune response to SARS-CoV-2. Samples were obtained from the ongoing ImmuneRACE study (first 160 participants) and from over 1,000 subjects provided by 6 global collaborators. The material from the prospective study consisted of cDNA or gDNA derived from T cells, B-cell-depleted T cells, or PBMCs. Where available, HLA class I and class II types were obtained from metadata supplied by the sample provider rather than from assay-based typing. The investigation overall reported the following: The quantity of clinical and demographic metadata differed by source and by participant and was supplied without curation.

As concerns this clone: What antigen it recognizes has not been identified. No base quality values were provided; no much bigger clone lies one nucleotide off.

TCRbeta CDR3 regions were amplified from genomic DNA using the immunoSEQ Assay, a bias-controlled multiplex PCR. For the original study's pipeline: The number of nucleated cells in each sample was estimated from the amplification of reference gene primers within the assay. To quantify the absolute abundance of each unique TCRbeta CDR3 rearrangement, sequence reads were collapsed and filtered. For each sample, productive Simpson clonality was calculated as the square root of Simpson's diversity index across productive rearrangements. As stored in TCRdb, this immuneACCESS dataset retains in-frame rearrangements with V and J assigned. A fraction of the clones does not appear; measured against another copy, unresolved V genes explain less than half of the discrepancy, and the remainder lacks a known reason. The DNA was the basis for D and trimming; V, J and clone size are from that table. This sample comprises roughly 93,000 clones, over 75% of them detected only once. The ten largest make up roughly 10% of the sample.

CDR1 and CDR2 are read off the germline V gene (reference sequence) as SGHNT and YYREEE. The CDR3 runs 14 amino acids, cysteine and phenylalanine included. The retained sequence is limited to the CDR3, 42 bases, with the frame set at the first base. For this chain, trimming is 3 bases at the V end and 4 bases at the J end, and the number of junction bases without a gene match is 3. Each collaborating institution followed its own protocols to collect whole blood in K2EDTA tubes. Collaborator samples were shipped for TCRbeta analysis as frozen whole blood, isolated PBMCs, or DNA extracted from either sample type.

The receptor chain draws on TRBV5-4 and TRBJ2-3; 9 middle bases align to TRBD2. The TCR was taken from a woman of 80 years or more with acute or convalescent COVID-19. Source material: peripheral blood. The CDR3 protein sequence reads: CASSSAGGADTQYF. At the DNA level, the sequence is TGTGCCAGCAGCTCCGCGGGGGGGGCAGATACGCAGTATTTT.